Following are 27 T cell receptor beta chains from one sample sequenced in a study of T cell responses to AZD1222 COVID-19 vaccine. The table came from immunoSEQ multiplex PCR; TCRdb's copy has only in-frame clones and leaves some out. This sample has about 140,000 clones, with roughly 92% found just once. Sequencing was performed on peripheral blood, taken on day 0 of AZD1222 vaccination. These receptors were obtained from an adult in good health.

The chain carries TRBV6-5 and TRBJ1-2; tentatively, D is TRBD1 (5 bases). Germline V CDR1 and CDR2: MNHEY, SVGAGI. The CDR3 is 15 residues long. Trimming removed 2 bases at V and 4 bases at J, with 14 bases between. As DNA, the CDR3 is TGTGCCAGCAGTTACGTGCGGGGCCGAGCCTATGGCTACACCTTC. Residues: CASSYVRGRAYGYTF.

The chain employs TRBV21-1 and TRBJ2-7; the table's D call, TRBD1, was not checked against the DNA. TRBV21-1 is deemed a pseudogene. This CDR3 comprises 13 residues. The CDR3 DNA is TGTGCCAGCAGCAACACAGATACCTACGAGCAGTACTTC. It specifies CASSNTDTYEQYF.

The V gene is TRBV20-1, the J gene TRBJ1-4; no clear D. Trimming removed 3 bases from V and 4 bases from J, with 12 bases in between. CDR1 DFQATT and CDR2 SNEGSKA come from the germline V gene (reference sequence). This CDR3 has 14 amino acids. The CDR3 protein is CSASWQASNEKLFF. The CDR3, as DNA: TGCAGTGCTAGTTGGCAGGCCAGTAATGAAAAACTGTTTTTT.

The chain employs TRBV5-1 and TRBJ2-7; the D is unclear. The germline V gene has CDR1 SGHRS and CDR2 YFSETQ. V lost 2 bases to trimming and J lost 7 bases, with 13 bases between them. CDR3 length: 13 amino acids. The CDR3 nucleotides read TGCGCCAGCAGCTTCTCCGGGTTGGGAGAGCAGTACTTC. It codes for CASSFSGLGEQYF.

The rearrangement uses TRBV2 and TRBJ1-6; D is possibly TRBD1 (5 bases). The germline V gene encodes CDR1 SNHLY and CDR2 FYNNEI. This CDR3 region has 14 residues. Trimming removed 8 bases from V and 7 bases from J, with 15 bases in between. The CDR3 region is CASAHGGLNSPLHF. The DNA for the CDR3 is TGTGCCAGCGCCCATGGGGGGTTGAATTCACCCCTCCACTTT.

The chain has TRBV6-4 and TRBJ2-1, with TRBD2 matching 16 bases. Germline V gene sequence: CDR1 MRHNA, CDR2 SNTAGT. With V trimmed by 2 bases and J by 10 bases, 2 bases remained unmatched. CDR3 length: 15 residues. CDR3 coding DNA: TGTGCCAGCAGTGACGGGACTAGCGGGGGGGCCGAGCAGTTCTTC. As protein: CASSDGTSGGAEQFF.

The chain uses TRBV20-1 and TRBJ2-1, with 10 positions matching TRBD2. J was trimmed by 4 bases and V by 3 bases; bases with no gene match: 3. The CDR3 extends over 14 amino acids. Per the germline V gene, CDR1 is DFQATT and CDR2 is SNEGSKA (reference sequence). This CDR3 is CSASSGRYYNEQFF. The CDR3 DNA is TGCAGTGCTAGTAGCGGGAGGTATTACAATGAGCAGTTCTTC.

This chain links TRBV5-1 with TRBJ2-5; maybe TRBD1 (5 bases). CDR1 and CDR2 (germline): SGHRS, YFSETQ. The CDR3 consists of 15 residues. Deletions cut 0 bases from V and 2 bases from J, with 11 bases between. The CDR3 is CASSLEGLEQETQYF. DNA of the CDR3: TGCGCCAGCAGCTTGGAGGGGTTGGAACAAGAGACCCAGTACTTC.

The chain recombines TRBV6-1 with TRBJ2-2, with unresolved D. The germline CDR1 and CDR2 sequences are MNHNS and SASEGT. CDR3 length: 16 residues. The germline V and J ends were trimmed by 2 bases and 1 base, with 11 bases remaining between them. DNA of the CDR3: TGTGCCAGCAGTGAACCTTACAAGGAGAACACCGGGGAGCTGTTTTTT. This encodes CASSEPYKENTGELFF.

Only one count was recorded for this clone. The gene calls are TRBV6-5 and TRBJ1-2; weak D call: TRBD1 (6 bases). V dropped 6 bases and J dropped 4 bases, with 18 bases sitting between them. The germline CDR1 and CDR2 sequences are MNHEY and SVGAGI. This CDR3 is built from 15 residues. The CDR3 DNA reads as TGTGCCAGCAGACCCACAGGGCTTATCCTCTATGGCTACACCTTC. Its translation is CASRPTGLILYGYTF.

The J gene is TRBJ1-5, the V gene TRBV20-1; TRBD1 matches 8 bases. V lost 3 bases to trimming and J lost 3 bases; unmatched junction nucleotides: 7. CDR3 length equals 15 residues. Per germline, CDR1 DFQATT and CDR2 SNEGSKA (reference sequence). The CDR3 nucleotides read TGCAGTGCTAGTCCGGGACAGGTGCCCAATCAGCCCCAGCATTTT. This sequence encodes CSASPGQVPNQPQHF.

This chain connects TRBV15 to TRBJ2-7; 8 nucleotides match TRBD1. The CDR3 extends over 15 amino acids. The germline V gene encodes CDR1 LNHNV and CDR2 YYDKDF (reference sequence). The ends lost 3 bases at V and 1 base at J; junction bases unmatched: 5. The DNA of the CDR3 is TGTGCCACCAGCAGTAGGGACAGGTTTTCCTACGAGCAGTACTTC. Translated, it gives CATSSRDRFSYEQYF.

This clone appeared a few times. This chain links TRBV19 with TRBJ1-5, with a possible D match to TRBD1 (6 bases). The length of the CDR3 is 14 residues. CDR1 and CDR2 (germline): LNHDA, SQIVND (reference sequence). Trimming pared 11 bases from V and 5 bases from J, leaving 19 bases between. The CDR3 nucleotides read TGTGCCTCTTCGGGGGCAGGGGCCGATCAGCCCCAGCATTTT. It specifies CASSGAGADQPQHF. Full variable domain (outside the CDR3, taken from reference TRBV19 and TRBJ1-5): DGGITQSPKYLFRKEGQNVTLSCEQNLNHDAMYWYRQDPGQGLRLIYYSQIVNDFQKGDIAEGYSVSREKKESFPLTVTSAQKNPTAFYLCASSGAGADQPQHFGDGTRLSIL.

The chain is built from TRBV6-1 and TRBJ2-1; 10 bases agree with TRBD2. Germline V CDR1 and CDR2: MNHNS, SASEGT. Unmatched junction bases numbered 10, after V lost 7 bases and J lost 4 bases. The CDR3 runs to 16 residues. In DNA form, the CDR3 reads TGTGCCAGCATTGATCATAGCGGGGGGCCTTACAATGAGCAGTTCTTC. Translation gives CASIDHSGGPYNEQFF.

V is TRBV5-8 and J is TRBJ2-6; D gene uncertain. Germline loops: CDR1 SGHTS, CDR2 YDEGEE. The length of the CDR3 is 16 residues. V was cut by 4 bases and J by 0 bases, with 11 bases left in between. The DNA of the CDR3 is TGTGCCAGCAGCGAAACAGTACACTCTGGGGCCAACGTCCTGACTTTC. This sequence encodes CASSETVHSGANVLTF.

The chain joins TRBV7-8 to TRBJ1-1, with a tentative D call TRBD1 (6 bases). Looked up from germline, CDR1 is SGHVS and CDR2 is FQNEAQ. This CDR3 comprises 14 residues. V lost 5 bases to trimming and J lost 7 bases, with 17 bases between them. CDR3 in DNA: TGTGCCAGCAGCCGCCGGGACAAAATATATGAAGCTTTCTTT. Protein: CASSRRDKIYEAFF.

V and J are TRBV18 and TRBJ2-2; D is unresolved. The CDR3 runs 16 residues. V dropped 3 bases and J dropped 0 bases, with 11 bases sitting between them. Germline CDR1 and CDR2: KGHSH and LQKENI. Here the CDR3 reads CASSPLSSANTGELFF. CDR3 coding DNA: TGTGCCAGCTCACCTTTGAGCAGCGCGAACACCGGGGAGCTGTTTTTT. Looking up the rest from reference TRBV18 and TRBJ2-2 gives the full variable domain: NAGVMQNPRHLVRRRGQEARLRCSPMKGHSHVYWYRQLPEEGLKFMVYLQKENIIDESGMPKERFSAEFPKEGPSILRIQQVVRGDSAAYFCASSPLSSANTGELFFGEGSRLTVL.

The J gene is TRBJ1-5, the V gene TRBV5-1; D is uncertain. The CDR3 covers 13 residues. Germline assignment: CDR1 SGHRS and CDR2 YFSETQ. V lost 1 base and J 4 bases, leaving 6 bases between the germline ends. The CDR3 nucleotides read TGCGCCAGCAGCTTGCTGGGGAATCAGCCCCAGCATTTT. This codes for CASSLLGNQPQHF. The whole variable domain, remainder taken from reference TRBV5-1 and TRBJ1-5, is KAGVTQTPRYLIKTRGQQVTLSCSPISGHRSVSWYQQTPGQGLQFLFEYFSETQRNKGNFPGRFSGRQFSNSRSEMNVSTLELGDSALYLCASSLLGNQPQHFGDGTRLSIL.

V and J are TRBV18 and TRBJ2-2; 10 bases are a match to TRBD1. V shed 2 bases, J shed 3 bases, and the junction held 6 bases outside the gene matches. The CDR3 loop spans 17 amino acids. Germline lookup yields CDR1 KGHSH and CDR2 LQKENI. The CDR3 reads CASSPTRQGAYTGELFF. In nucleotides, the CDR3 is TGTGCCAGCTCACCAACAAGACAGGGGGCGTACACCGGGGAGCTGTTTTTT.

The chain couples TRBV14 to TRBJ1-5; the D is unclear. From germline, CDR1 is SGHDN and CDR2 FVKESK. The CDR3 runs to 13 residues. V lost 2 bases, J lost 4 bases, and 6 bases lay in between. The CDR3 loop reads CASSQSLNQPQHF. The CDR3 DNA reads TGTGCCAGCAGCCAATCACTGAATCAGCCCCAGCATTTT.

V is TRBV9 and J is TRBJ2-2; no definite D call. This CDR3 is built from 12 residues. CDR1 is SGDLS and CDR2 is YYNGEE in the germline V gene. Trimming shortened V by 9 bases and J by 7 bases, and 13 bases separated the two germline ends. The CDR3 DNA is TGTGCCACGAGCCCAGGTGGCGGGGAGCTGTTTTTT. Translating it yields CATSPGGGELFF.

The V call is TRBV12-3 or TRBV12-4, the J call TRBJ1-1; D is ambiguous. Trimming shortened V by 6 bases and J by 5 bases, and 13 bases separated the two germline ends. This CDR3 has 13 residues. The CDR3 DNA is TGTGCCAGCAGCCAGGAAACGGGTACTGAAGCTTTCTTT. Amino acids: CASSQETGTEAFF.

The CDR3 region has the DNA TGTGCCAGCAGTTTGGCCCGAAGGGCGAACACTGAAGCTTTCTTT. Amino acids: CASSLARRANTEAFF. The chain employs TRBV7-2 and TRBJ1-1; no firm D call. Per the germline V gene, CDR1 is SGHTA and CDR2 is FQGNSA. The V and J ends lost 6 bases and 1 base respectively, with 15 bases between them. The CDR3 has 15 residues.

The chain links TRBV28 to TRBJ2-7, with D possibly being TRBD1 (6 bases). This CDR3 contains 13 residues. CDR1 and CDR2 (germline): MDHEN, SYDVKM. V gave up 2 bases and J gave up 7 bases, with 12 bases separating them. The CDR3: CASSLQGILEQYF. As DNA, the CDR3 is TGTGCCAGCAGTTTACAGGGGATATTGGAGCAGTACTTC. Full variable domain (missing parts from reference TRBV28 and TRBJ2-7): DVKVTQSSRYLVKRTGEKVFLECVQDMDHENMFWYRQDPGLGLRLIYFSYDVKMKEKGDIPEGYSVSREKKERFSLILESASTNQTSMYLCASSLQGILEQYFGPGTRLTVT.

The gene calls are TRBV19 and TRBJ2-1; 9 nucleotides match TRBD2. The CDR3 is made up of 17 amino acids. CDR1 is LNHDA and CDR2 is SQIVND in the germline V gene (reference sequence). The ends lost 0 bases at V and 4 bases at J; junction bases unmatched: 7. This chain's CDR3 is CASSIETGTSKYNEQFF. DNA of the CDR3: TGTGCCAGTAGTATAGAAACCGGGACTAGCAAATACAATGAGCAGTTCTTC. Filled out from reference TRBV19 and TRBJ2-1, the complete variable domain reads DGGITQSPKYLFRKEGQNVTLSCEQNLNHDAMYWYRQDPGQGLRLIYYSQIVNDFQKGDIAEGYSVSREKKESFPLTVTSAQKNPTAFYLCASSIETGTSKYNEQFFGPGTRLTVL.

The chain carries TRBV6-1 and TRBJ1-1; D is unclear. The V gene lost 3 bases and the J gene lost 13 bases, with 9 bases spanning the gap. CDR1 and CDR2 from the germline V gene are MNHNS and SASEGT. This CDR3 is built from 10 residues. This CDR3 is CASSDTASFF. In DNA form, the CDR3 reads TGTGCCAGCAGTGACACGGCCAGTTTCTTT.

The chain carries TRBV28 and TRBJ2-7; D is ambiguous. The CDR3 runs 14 residues. The V gene's germline CDR1 is MDHEN and CDR2 SYDVKM. V lost 10 bases, J lost 2 bases, and 18 bases lay in between. The CDR3 DNA follows: TGTGCCACCATTTCCACCGGGCTGACCTACGAGCAGTACTTC. Protein: CATISTGLTYEQYF.